Following are 12 T cell receptor beta chains from one sample sequenced in a study of radiotherapy plus CTLA-4 blockade in lung cancer. The method was immunoSEQ multiplex PCR; TCRdb's version includes in-frame clones alone and lacks a portion of them. The sample records fewer than 65,000 clones, just under 85% being singletons. The specimen comprised peripheral blood, sampled from a patient treated with radiotherapy plus ipilimumab. The receptor source for this set is a human donor with non-small cell lung cancer whose response to radiotherapy plus ipilimumab could not be evaluated.

In DNA form, the CDR3 reads TGTGCCAGCAGCTTATTTACAGGGGGCGGGGAGACCCAGTACTTC. Protein sequence: CASSLFTGGGETQYF. The V call is TRBV13, the J call TRBJ2-5; 9 bases match TRBD1. The V segment lost 2 bases and the J segment 5 bases; nucleotides outside the gene matches: 6. The germline gives CDR1 PRHDT, CDR2 FYEKMQ (reference sequence). The CDR3 is made up of 15 amino acids.

This chain uses TRBV6-5 with TRBJ2-1, with 8 bases that match TRBD1. Germline CDR1 is MNHEY and CDR2 is SVGAGI. Trimming took 5 bases from V and 7 from J; bases not matched to a gene: 1. The CDR3 covers 12 residues. CDR3 in amino acids: CASSTGGNEQFF. DNA for the CDR3: TGTGCCAGCAGTACAGGGGGAAATGAGCAGTTCTTC.

The chain couples TRBV6-1 to TRBJ2-7, with TRBD1 matching over 10 bases. The CDR3 length is 15 residues. Unmatched junction bases numbered 4, after V lost 2 bases and J lost 3 bases. Germline V gene data show CDR1 as MNHNS and CDR2 as SASEGT. The CDR3 DNA reads as TGTGCCAGCAGTGAACTGGGACAGGGGCACTACGAGCAGTACTTC. Translated: CASSELGQGHYEQYF.

This clone came up a few times. The chain uses TRBV5-5 and TRBJ1-3, with D tentatively TRBD1 (5 bases). V lost 4 bases to trimming and J lost 0 bases, with 11 bases between them. The CDR3 loop spans 15 amino acids. The germline gives CDR1 SGHKS, CDR2 YYEKEE (reference sequence). For the CDR3, the DNA is TGTGCCAGCAGCCGCGACAGCAACTCTGGAAACACCATATATTTT. Translation: CASSRDSNSGNTIYF. Using reference TRBV5-5 and TRBJ1-3 for the parts outside the CDR3, the full variable domain is DAGVTQSPTHLIKTRGQQVTLRCSPISGHKSVSWYQQVLGQGPQFIFQYYEKEERGRGNFPDRFSARQFPNYSSELNVNALLLGDSALYLCASSRDSNSGNTIYFGEGSWLTVV.

The chain couples TRBV6-5 to TRBJ2-4; 10 nucleotides agree with TRBD1. Trimming took 2 bases from V and 1 from J; bases not matched to a gene: 2. This CDR3 comprises 16 residues. Per the germline V gene, CDR1 is MNHEY and CDR2 is SVGAGI. The CDR3 coding sequence is TGTGCCAGCAGTTACCAGGGACAGGGGGCCAAAAACATTCAGTACTTC. Protein: CASSYQGQGAKNIQYF.

The chain joins TRBV7-2 to TRBJ1-1; D uncertain. This CDR3 spans 15 amino acids. The germline CDR1 and CDR2 sequences are SGHTA and FQGNSA. The V and J ends lost 2 bases and 6 bases respectively, with 16 bases between them. The CDR3 here is CASSLRPGLGAEAFF. CDR3 coding DNA: TGTGCCAGCAGCTTACGGCCGGGCCTCGGGGCTGAAGCTTTCTTT. Full variable domain (outside the CDR3, taken from reference TRBV7-2 and TRBJ1-1): GAGVSQSPSNKVTEKGKDVELRCDPISGHTALYWYRQSLGQGLEFLIYFQGNSAPDKSGLPSDRFSAERTGGSVSTLTIQRTQQEDSAVYLCASSLRPGLGAEAFFGQGTRLTVV.

This CDR3 reads CASSQAFPDNYGYTF. CDR3 bases: TGTGCCAGCAGCCAAGCCTTCCCAGATAACTATGGCTACACCTTC. V is TRBV4-2 and J is TRBJ1-2; unclear D gene. The germline V and J ends were trimmed by 1 base and 1 base, with 10 bases remaining between them. The CDR3 has 15 residues. From germline, CDR1 is LGHNA and CDR2 YNFKEQ.

The chain recombines TRBV7-2 with TRBJ2-2; maybe TRBD1 (5 bases). Germline lookup yields CDR1 SGHTA and CDR2 FQGNSA. The CDR3 sequence is 15 residues long. V lost 0 bases, J lost 2 bases, and 7 bases lay in between. This chain's CDR3 is CASSLATANTGELFF. Here the CDR3 DNA reads TGTGCCAGCAGCTTAGCGACAGCCAACACCGGGGAGCTGTTTTTT.

V and J are TRBV6-5 and TRBJ2-2; weak D call: TRBD1 (5 bases). CDR1 is MNHEY, CDR2 SVGAGI, per germline. V was pared by 6 bases and J by 4 bases, with 9 bases between. CDR3 length equals 13 residues. The CDR3 loop is CASRSDSTGELFF. CDR3 nucleotides: TGTGCCAGCAGATCAGACAGCACCGGGGAGCTGTTTTTT.

J is TRBJ1-3 and V is TRBV28; D is unclear. The CDR3 loop spans 16 amino acids. With 3 bases removed from V and 0 bases from J, the gap between germline ends came to 12 bases. The V gene's germline CDR1 is MDHEN and CDR2 SYDVKM. The DNA for the CDR3 is TGTGCCAGCAGTTTGGGCAGGATTATCTCTGGAAACACCATATATTTT. The encoded protein is CASSLGRIISGNTIYF.

The V gene is TRBV27, the J gene TRBJ2-7; 7 nucleotides agree with TRBD2. Germline CDR1 MNHEY, CDR2 SMNVEV (reference sequence). V was clipped by 0 bases and J by 3 bases; unmatched bases: 5. The CDR3 spans 15 residues. In DNA, the CDR3 is TGTGCCAGCAGTTTATCGGGGAGCGGGATCTACGAGCAGTACTTC. It encodes CASSLSGSGIYEQYF.

V usage is TRBV18 and J usage is TRBJ2-2, with 7 bases aligning to TRBD2. With V trimmed by 5 bases and J by 1 base, 7 bases remained unmatched. The CDR3 is made up of 16 amino acids. Germline CDR1 reads KGHSH; CDR2 reads LQKENI. CDR3 sequence (DNA): TGTGCCAGCTCAGCCCGACTAGCACAGAACACCGGGGAGCTGTTTTTT. Amino acid sequence: CASSARLAQNTGELFF.